The next 27 T cell receptor beta chains were all read from a single sample in a study of spatial heterogeneity in lung cancer. TCRdb processed the 5' RACE reads anew with MiXCR; each CDR3 protein has one entry. The sample holds some 10,000 distinct CDR3 sequences; 6% to 7% are singletons and the top ten take roughly 30%. Stated time point: sample taken at primary tumor resection. The sample in question was normal lung tissue next to the tumor, obtained at surgery. Receptor source: a male donor with early-stage non-small cell lung cancer.

This clonotype was counted many times. The V call is TRBV19, the J call TRBJ2-1; 12 positions agree with TRBD2. The V and J ends lost 4 bases and 8 bases, in that order; junction bases with no gene match: 6. CDR1 and CDR2 (germline): LNHDA, SQIVND (reference sequence). CDR3 length: 15 residues. The CDR3 sequence: CASSTLLAGGYEQFF. In nucleotides, the CDR3 is TGTGCCAGTAGTACACTACTAGCGGGGGGATATGAGCAGTTCTTC.

Only a few counts were recorded for this clonotype. The V call is TRBV18, the J call TRBJ2-7, with no clear D. From germline, CDR1 is KGHSH and CDR2 LQKENI. The V end lost 0 bases, the J end lost 0 bases, and 6 bases lay between the germline ends. The CDR3 is made up of 14 amino acids. The CDR3 loop is CASSPPYGSYEQYF. Written as DNA, the CDR3 is TGTGCCAGCTCACCACCGTACGGCTCCTACGAGCAGTACTTC. The full variable domain, completed using reference TRBV18 and TRBJ2-7, is NAGVMQNPRHLVRRRGQEARLRCSPMKGHSHVYWYRQLPEEGLKFMVYLQKENIIDESGMPKERFSAEFPKEGPSILRIQQVVRGDSAAYFCASSPPYGSYEQYFGPGTRLTVT.

This chain joins TRBV6-5 and TRBJ2-5; 10 bases match TRBD1. With V trimmed by 10 bases and J by 4 bases, 6 bases remained unmatched. The CDR3 sequence is 13 residues long. From germline, CDR1 is MNHEY and CDR2 SVGAGI. The CDR3 protein is CAITDRGRETQYF. CDR3 sequence (DNA): TGTGCCATTACAGACAGGGGGCGAGAGACCCAGTACTTC.

The chain has TRBV4-2 and TRBJ2-1, with TRBD2 matching over 8 bases. The CDR3 extends over 15 amino acids. V shed 1 base, J shed 12 bases, and the junction held 11 bases outside the gene matches. Germline-derived CDR1 and CDR2 are LGHNA and YNFKEQ. The DNA for the CDR3 is TGTGCCAGCAGCCAAGGAGGCGGGGGGAACTTTCGGCAGTTCTTC. Encoded protein: CASSQGGGGNFRQFF.

The chain carries TRBV24-1 and TRBJ2-5, with 8 bases aligning to TRBD2. The CDR3 contains 14 residues. V shed 9 bases and J 6 bases; nucleotides not matched to a gene: 11. Per germline, CDR1 KGHDR and CDR2 SFDVKD. CDR3 DNA sequence: TGTGCCACCGGCGCACCGGGACTAGTAAAGACCCAGTACTTC. Translation gives CATGAPGLVKTQYF.

This clonotype has a count of ten or more. This chain links TRBV28 with TRBJ1-5; no firm D call. Between the trimmed V and J ends, which lost 7 bases and 2 bases, there was a span of 15 bases. Germline V gene lookup returns CDR1 MDHEN and CDR2 SYDVKM. CDR3 length: 15 residues. The CDR3 DNA reads as TGTGCCAGCACTCTAGGGATAACTGGCAATCAGCCCCAGCATTTT. Translating it yields CASTLGITGNQPQHF.

This clonotype was counted many times. The rearrangement joins TRBV2 to TRBJ2-2, with D perhaps matching TRBD2 (5 bases). The germline CDR1 and CDR2 sequences are SNHLY and FYNNEI. V lost 7 bases and J lost 7, with 10 bases in between. The CDR3 is 12 residues long. The DNA of the CDR3 is TGTGCCAGCACGGGGTCCGGCGGGGAGCTGTTTTTT. This gives the protein CASTGSGGELFF.

This clonotype was counted many times. The rearrangement uses TRBV5-5 and TRBJ2-1; 9 bases agree with TRBD2. Trimming took 0 bases from V and 8 from J; bases not matched to a gene: 6. Germline V CDR1 and CDR2: SGHKS, YYEKEE (reference sequence). The CDR3 has 15 residues. As DNA, the CDR3 is TGTGCCAGCAGCTTGGATGGCGGGGGGGCCCATGAGCAGTTCTTC. It encodes CASSLDGGGAHEQFF.

This clonotype is termed medium-sized. The chain combines TRBV18 with TRBJ1-1; 7 bases are shared with TRBD1. Germline assignment: CDR1 KGHSH and CDR2 LQKENI. The CDR3 totals 15 residues. Trimming removed 3 bases from V and 1 base from J; junction bases left unmatched: 5. The CDR3 sequence is CASSPLTGTNTEAFF. The CDR3 DNA follows: TGTGCCAGCTCACCCTTGACAGGGACGAACACTGAAGCTTTCTTT.

This clonotype was found many times. The chain carries TRBV27 and TRBJ2-7, with 11 bases matching TRBD2. V gave up 7 bases and J gave up 2 bases; unmatched junction bases: 7. CDR3 size: 15 residues. Looked up from germline, CDR1 is MNHEY and CDR2 is SMNVEV (reference sequence). For the CDR3, the DNA is TGTGCCAGCACCCGACTAGCGGGAAGTACCTACGAGCAGTACTTC. Protein sequence: CASTRLAGSTYEQYF.

The table lists this clonotype with many counts. The chain has TRBV6-1 and TRBJ2-5; D might be TRBD2 (5 bases). The CDR3 spans 13 residues. Trimming cost V 3 bases and J 2 bases, with 7 bases left between them. The V gene's germline CDR1 is MNHNS and CDR2 SASEGT. In nucleotides, the CDR3 is TGTGCCAGCAGTGATGAGCGGCAAGAGACCCAGTACTTC. It specifies CASSDERQETQYF.

This clonotype was found many times. V gene TRBV19 combines with J gene TRBJ2-2, with a possible D match to TRBD1 (5 bases). Germline values: CDR1 LNHDA, CDR2 SQIVND (reference sequence). The V and J ends lost 4 bases and 5 bases respectively, with 17 bases between them. The CDR3 length is 16 residues. The CDR3 sequence: CASSSESDAGTGELFF. CDR3 DNA sequence: TGTGCCAGTAGTAGTGAGTCCGATGCAGGGACCGGGGAGCTGTTTTTT.

Many counts were recorded for this clonotype. CDR3 protein: CASSVGMGISEPQHF. The CDR3 coding sequence is TGTGCCAGCAGCGTAGGTATGGGTATTTCGGAGCCCCAGCATTTT. This chain connects TRBV9 to TRBJ1-5; no clear D. V shed 0 bases and J shed 8 bases, with 15 bases lying between them. Germline CDR1 is SGDLS and CDR2 is YYNGEE. The CDR3 has 15 residues.

This clonotype was counted ten times or more. The chain recombines TRBV15 with TRBJ2-7, with 8 bases aligning to TRBD1. V lost 2 bases, J lost 6 bases, and 3 bases stayed unmatched. This CDR3 is 13 amino acids long. CDR1 is LNHNV and CDR2 is YYDKDF in the germline V gene (reference sequence). The CDR3 loop reads CATSRYRGSEQYF. The CDR3 nucleotides are TGTGCCACCAGCAGATACAGGGGGTCCGAGCAGTACTTC.

This clonotype was seen ten or more times. The chain links TRBV5-4 to TRBJ2-5; 10 bases fit TRBD2. V shed 5 bases, J shed 7 bases, and the junction held 5 bases outside the gene matches. The V gene's germline CDR1 is SGHNT and CDR2 YYREEE (reference sequence). The CDR3 is 13 residues long. For the CDR3, the DNA is TGTGCCAGCAGATCTAGCGGGAGTGGGACCCAGTACTTC. Its translation is CASRSSGSGTQYF.

Remarks on this clonotype: The junction departs from germline at one end; a sequencing error may be responsible. The chain employs TRBV30 and TRBJ2-7; tentative D call: TRBD1 (6 bases). Looked up from germline, CDR1 is GTSNPN and CDR2 is SVGIG (reference sequence). CDR3 length: 13 amino acids. The CDR3 reads CAWSMGAVGEQCF. CDR3 sequence (DNA): TGTGCCTGGAGTATGGGGGCGGTGGGTGAGCAGTGCTTC.

This clonotype showed up many times. The junction and the germline gene differ at one end; a read error may be behind it. The chain uses TRBV7-3 and TRBJ2-4, with 8 nucleotides matching TRBD1. The germline CDR1 and CDR2 sequences are SGHTA and FQGTGA. The CDR3 loop spans 14 amino acids. DNA for the CDR3: TGTGCCAGCAGCCTAACAGGACAGGGCGGCATTCAGTACTTC. It codes for CASSLTGQGGIQYF.

Regarding this clonotype: A much larger clone differs by one base, so this may be a read error. CDR3 sequence: CASSLGFSYGYTF. The CDR3 DNA reads as TGTGCCAGCAGCTTGGGCTTCAGCTATGGCTACACCTTC. The rearrangement uses TRBV7-9 and TRBJ1-2; D gene unclear. V gave up 3 bases and J gave up 4 bases, with 9 bases separating them. Germline V gene lookup returns CDR1 SEHNR and CDR2 FQNEAQ (reference sequence). This CDR3 is 13 amino acids long.

In its sample, this clonotype was seen many times. The V call is TRBV6-1, the J call TRBJ2-7; tentative D call: TRBD1 (5 bases). V was pared by 11 bases and J by 4 bases, with 18 bases between. CDR3 length: 13 amino acids. CDR1 and CDR2 from the germline V gene are MNHNS and SASEGT. The CDR3 loop is CAGRPGPGYEQYF. CDR3 nucleotides: TGTGCCGGACGACCGGGTCCAGGGTACGAGCAGTACTTC.

The rearrangement joins TRBV29-1 to TRBJ1-1; D unresolved. Germline V gene data show CDR1 as SQVTM and CDR2 as ANQGSEA. The CDR3 length is 14 residues. With 6 bases removed from V and 5 bases from J, the gap between germline ends came to 19 bases. This CDR3 is CSVAHEWARTEAFF. CDR3 sequence (DNA): TGCAGCGTGGCGCACGAGTGGGCTAGGACTGAAGCTTTCTTT.

This clonotype qualifies as medium-sized (0.01 to 0.1%). The rearrangement links TRBV30 to TRBJ2-5; tentative D call: TRBD2 (6 bases). The V end lost 5 bases, the J end lost 4 bases, and 17 bases lay between the germline ends. The CDR3 has 14 residues. Germline CDR1 reads GTSNPN; CDR2 reads SVGIG (reference sequence). The CDR3: CAWGHTRLGETQYF. Here the CDR3 DNA reads TGTGCCTGGGGGCATACTCGACTAGGAGAGACCCAGTACTTC.

At least ten counts were recorded for this clonotype. The chain has TRBV7-8 and TRBJ2-7, with 7 bases that match TRBD2. This CDR3 region has 12 residues. CDR1 is SGHVS and CDR2 is FQNEAQ in the germline V gene. The J segment lost 9 bases and the V segment lost 4 bases, leaving 6 bases of the junction unmatched. The CDR3 loop reads CASSSSGRRQYF. The CDR3, as DNA: TGTGCCAGCAGCTCCTCCGGGAGGAGGCAGTACTTC.

This rearrangement joins TRBV29-1 to TRBJ1-1; D not certain. This CDR3 comprises 11 residues. Germline V gene lookup returns CDR1 SQVTM and CDR2 ANQGSEA. V shed 5 bases and J shed 1 base, with 5 bases lying between them. The CDR3 DNA reads as TGCAGCGTTAGAGGGAACACTGAAGCTTTCTTT. This translates into CSVRGNTEAFF.

This clonotype was observed at least ten times. The genes are TRBV10-3 and TRBJ1-5; no reliable D call. This CDR3 is 14 amino acids long. V was clipped by 0 bases and J by 7 bases, with 10 bases between them. Germline V gene sequence: CDR1 ENHRY, CDR2 SYGVKD. CDR3 residues: CAISESSFGQPQHF. In DNA, the CDR3 is TGTGCCATCAGTGAGTCGAGTTTTGGACAGCCCCAGCATTTT.

This clonotype was observed a few times. The CDR3 reads CASSRVSGMNTGELFF. The CDR3 DNA reads TGTGCCAGCAGCCGAGTTAGCGGGATGAACACCGGGGAGCTGTTTTTT. The chain couples TRBV3-1 to TRBJ2-2; 8 bases fit TRBD2. After removal of 4 bases from V and 1 base from J, the junction contained 5 bases not matched to a gene. Germline CDR1 reads LGHDT; CDR2 reads YNNKEL (reference sequence). CDR3 length: 16 residues.

This clonotype was found many times. The V and J genes are TRBV20-1 and TRBJ2-1; D unclear. The ends were cut back, 7 bases at V and 0 bases at J, with 7 bases in the middle. Germline V CDR1 and CDR2: DFQATT, SNEGSKA (reference sequence). The CDR3 spans 12 residues. The CDR3: CSGGSSYNEQFF. CDR3 DNA sequence: TGCAGTGGAGGAAGCTCCTACAATGAGCAGTTCTTC.

In this sample, this clonotype turned up many times. The V call is TRBV6-1, the J call TRBJ2-5; D is unresolved. The germline CDR1 and CDR2 sequences are MNHNS and SASEGT. This CDR3 has 12 residues. V lost 8 bases to trimming and J lost 4 bases, with 11 bases between them. The CDR3 protein is CASVWERETQYF. The DNA for the CDR3 is TGTGCCAGCGTTTGGGAAAGAGAGACCCAGTACTTC.